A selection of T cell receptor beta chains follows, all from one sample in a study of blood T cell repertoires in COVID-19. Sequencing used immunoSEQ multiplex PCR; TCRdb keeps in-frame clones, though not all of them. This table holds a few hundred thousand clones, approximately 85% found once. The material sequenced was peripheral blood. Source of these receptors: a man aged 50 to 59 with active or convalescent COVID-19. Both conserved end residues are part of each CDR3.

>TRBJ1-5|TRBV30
CAWSAGNQPQHF
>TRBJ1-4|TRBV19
CATSEQPNEKLFF
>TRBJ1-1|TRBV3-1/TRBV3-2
CASSLLGQGINTEAFF
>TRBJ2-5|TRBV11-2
CASSLLFLAAQETQYF
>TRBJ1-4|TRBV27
CASSKGREKLFF
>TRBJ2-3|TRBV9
CASSVGVGGTDTQYF
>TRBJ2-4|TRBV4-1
CASSQGWGGRGDIQYF
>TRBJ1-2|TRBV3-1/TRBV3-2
CASSQRDSRGYTF
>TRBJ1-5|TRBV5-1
CASSLDGPRGQPQHF
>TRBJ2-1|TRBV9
CASSVEIGRRDEQFF
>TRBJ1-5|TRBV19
CASYDSVIDNQPQHF
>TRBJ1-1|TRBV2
CASSSGHDYTEAFF
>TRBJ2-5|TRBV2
CATGQIQETQYF